This T cell receptor (beta chain) was sequenced in a study of CD8+ T cells in alopecia areata. About the study: Skin grafts from roughly 6-13-month-old C3H/HeJ donors with spontaneous alopecia were placed on 7-10-week-old female C3H/HeJ mice. Study-wide findings and caveats: Mice showed clearer TCR sharing than patients did, a gap that was possibly HLA-related. Scalp samples also yield sequences from resident alphabeta T cells of normal skin.

RNA was isolated and reverse transcribed to cDNA, the sequencing template. Sequenced by immunoSEQ multiplex PCR; TCRdb stores in-frame clones only, minus some. Sampling found roughly 120,000 clones, none seen once. The CDR3 sequence is 14 residues long. Germline V lookup: CDR1 NSQYPW, CDR2 LRSPGD (reference sequence). This clone has ten or more counts. Its matching antigen is unknown. Mouse gene names and germline throughout. The CDR3 extends 4 residues past the end of the read, so its final part is completed from the germline J gene. The sequenced sample was lesional skin. The clonotype comes from a C3H/HeJ mouse with alopecia areata. The MHC haplotype of the strain is H2-k. The chain links TRBV1 to TRBJ2-5; 9 bases are a match to TRBD2. Incomplete CDR3 DNA: TGCACCTGCAGTGGATGGGGGGGCGATGAC. This gives the protein CTCSGWGGDD. The entire CDR3 reads CTCSGWGGDDTQYF.